The present T cell receptor beta chain was sequenced within a study of blood T cell repertoires in COVID-19. The protocol was immunoSEQ multiplex PCR, while the TCRdb copy is restricted to in-frame clones and leaves out a portion. Of nearly 80,000 clones in the sample, about four fifths are singletons; the top ten hold approximately 39%. CDR1 and CDR2 from the germline V gene are MRHNA and SNTAGT. The V and J ends lost 10 bases and 5 bases, in that order; junction bases with no gene match: 10. The CDR3 length is 14 residues. The clonotype originates from a woman in her 70s with acute or convalescent COVID-19. The rearrangement uses TRBV6-4 and TRBJ1-5; 8 positions match TRBD1. The sequencing sample was made of peripheral blood. Here the CDR3 reads CATSVTGEDQPQHF. Here the CDR3 DNA reads TGTGCCACCTCAGTGACAGGGGAGGATCAGCCCCAGCATTTT.